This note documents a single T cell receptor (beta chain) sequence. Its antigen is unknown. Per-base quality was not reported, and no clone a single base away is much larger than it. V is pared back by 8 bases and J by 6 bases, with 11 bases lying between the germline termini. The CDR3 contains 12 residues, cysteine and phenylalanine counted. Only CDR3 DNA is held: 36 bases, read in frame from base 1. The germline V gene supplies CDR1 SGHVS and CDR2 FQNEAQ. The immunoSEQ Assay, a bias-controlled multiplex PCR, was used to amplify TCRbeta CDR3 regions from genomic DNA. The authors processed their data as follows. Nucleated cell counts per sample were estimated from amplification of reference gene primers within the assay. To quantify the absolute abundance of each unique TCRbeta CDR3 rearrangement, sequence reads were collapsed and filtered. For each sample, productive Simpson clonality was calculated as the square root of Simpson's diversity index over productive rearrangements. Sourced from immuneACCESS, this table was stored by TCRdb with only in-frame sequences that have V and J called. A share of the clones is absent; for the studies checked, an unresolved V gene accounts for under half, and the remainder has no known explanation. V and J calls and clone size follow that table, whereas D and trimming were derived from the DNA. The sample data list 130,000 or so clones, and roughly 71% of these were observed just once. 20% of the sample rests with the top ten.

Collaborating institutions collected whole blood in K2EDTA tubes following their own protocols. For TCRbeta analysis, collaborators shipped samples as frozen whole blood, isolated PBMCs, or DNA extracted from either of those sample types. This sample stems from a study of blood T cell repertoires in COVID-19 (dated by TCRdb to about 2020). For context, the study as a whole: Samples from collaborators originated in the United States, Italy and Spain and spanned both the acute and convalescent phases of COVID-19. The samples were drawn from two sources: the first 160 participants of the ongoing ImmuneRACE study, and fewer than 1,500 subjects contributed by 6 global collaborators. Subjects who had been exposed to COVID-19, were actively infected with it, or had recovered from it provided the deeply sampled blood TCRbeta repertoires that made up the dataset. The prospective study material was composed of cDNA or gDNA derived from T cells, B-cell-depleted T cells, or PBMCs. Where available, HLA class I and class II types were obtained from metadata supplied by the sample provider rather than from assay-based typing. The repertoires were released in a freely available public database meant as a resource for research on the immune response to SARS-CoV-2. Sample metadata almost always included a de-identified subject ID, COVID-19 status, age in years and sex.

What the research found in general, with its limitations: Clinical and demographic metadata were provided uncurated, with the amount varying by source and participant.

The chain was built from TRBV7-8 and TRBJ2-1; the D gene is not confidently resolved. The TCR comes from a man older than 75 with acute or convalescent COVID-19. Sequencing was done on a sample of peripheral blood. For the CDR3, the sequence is CASAYQINEQFF. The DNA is TGTGCCAGCGCATACCAGATCAATGAGCAGTTCTTC.